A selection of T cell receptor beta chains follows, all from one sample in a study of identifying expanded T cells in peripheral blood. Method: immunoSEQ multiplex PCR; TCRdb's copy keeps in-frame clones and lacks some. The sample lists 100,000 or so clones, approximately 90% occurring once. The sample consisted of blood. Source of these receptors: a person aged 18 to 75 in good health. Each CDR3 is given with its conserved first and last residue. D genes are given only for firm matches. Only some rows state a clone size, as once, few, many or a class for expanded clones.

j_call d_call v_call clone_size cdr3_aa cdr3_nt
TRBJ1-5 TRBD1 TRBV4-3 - CASSQDHSGQGNQPQHF TGCGCCAGCAGCCAAGATCACAGTGGACAGGGCAATCAGCCCCAGCATTTT
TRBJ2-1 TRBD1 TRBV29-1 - CSVSESQGLQFF TGCAGCGTGTCCGAATCACAGGGGCTACAGTTCTTC
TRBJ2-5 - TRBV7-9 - CGVSGRQEVETQYF TGTGGTGTCTCGGGTCGACAGGAGGTAGAGACCCAGTACTTC
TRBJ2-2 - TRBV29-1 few CSVGGPVNTGELFF TGCAGCGTCGGGGGACCGGTGAACACCGGGGAGCTGTTTTTT
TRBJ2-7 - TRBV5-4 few CASSPRGGIDEQYF TGTGCCAGCAGCCCTAGGGGGGGAATAGACGAGCAGTACTTC
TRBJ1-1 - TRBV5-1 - CASSFARARPEEGAFF TGCGCCAGCAGCTTCGCTCGGGCTCGCCCTGAAGAGGGGGCTTTCTTT
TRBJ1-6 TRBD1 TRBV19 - CASQKRTGGSYNSPLHF TGTGCCAGCCAAAAAAGGACAGGGGGCTCCTATAATTCACCCCTCCACTTT
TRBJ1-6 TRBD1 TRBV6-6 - CASSYRQGFYNSPLHF TGTGCCAGCAGCTATCGACAGGGGTTTTATAATTCACCCCTCCACTTT
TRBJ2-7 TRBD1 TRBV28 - CASRGGGTGFSYEQYF TGTGCCAGCAGAGGGGGCGGGACAGGGTTCTCCTACGAGCAGTACTTC
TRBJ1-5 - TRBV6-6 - CASTGTSGNQPQHF TGTGCCAGCACAGGGACGAGCGGCAATCAGCCCCAGCATTTT
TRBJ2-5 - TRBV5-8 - CASSLIETQYF TGTGCCAGCAGCTTAATAGAGACCCAGTACTTC
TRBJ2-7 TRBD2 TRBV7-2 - CASNTRGDEQYF TGTGCCAGCAATACGCGGGGGGACGAGCAGTACTTC
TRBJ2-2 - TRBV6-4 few CASSEGHNTGELFF TGTGCCAGCAGTGAAGGGCATAACACCGGGGAGCTGTTTTTT
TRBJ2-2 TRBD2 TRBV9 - CASSVGLAGAGELFF TGTGCCAGCAGCGTAGGATTAGCGGGGGCCGGAGAGCTGTTTTTT
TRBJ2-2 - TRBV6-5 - CASSYAGAYTGELFF TGTGCCAGCAGTTACGCGGGGGCCTACACCGGGGAGCTGTTTTTT
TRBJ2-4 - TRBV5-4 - CASSLAGESKNIQYF TGTGCCAGCAGCTTGGCTGGGGAATCCAAAAACATTCAGTACTTC
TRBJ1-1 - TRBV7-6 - CASSPEAYRNTEAFF TGTGCCAGCAGCCCGGAAGCATATCGGAACACTGAAGCTTTCTTT
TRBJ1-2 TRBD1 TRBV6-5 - CASSDRDSHGYTF TGTGCCAGCAGTGACCGGGACAGCCATGGCTACACCTTC
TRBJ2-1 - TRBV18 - CASSPVDFTNEQFF TGTGCCAGCTCACCGGTGGACTTTACGAATGAGCAGTTCTTC
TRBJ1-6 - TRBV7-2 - CASSPIPTSSPLHF TGTGCCAGCAGCCCGATCCCGACTTCTTCACCCCTCCACTTT
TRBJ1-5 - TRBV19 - CASSIGDRYNQPQHF TGTGCCAGTAGTATTGGAGACAGGTACAATCAGCCCCAGCATTTT
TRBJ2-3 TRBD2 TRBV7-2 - CASSAAGGRTDTQYF TGTGCCAGCAGCGCCGCGGGGGGCCGCACAGATACGCAGTATTTT
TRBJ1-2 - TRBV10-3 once CATSGVSGGSYGYTF TGTGCCACCAGTGGGGTCTCCGGGGGGAGCTATGGCTACACCTTC
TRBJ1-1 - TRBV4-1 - CASSQVTQSTEAFF TGCGCCAGCAGCCAAGTTACCCAGTCTACTGAAGCTTTCTTT
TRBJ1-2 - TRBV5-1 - CASSLTILGSANYGYTF TGCGCCAGCAGCTTGACAATCCTAGGAAGTGCTAACTATGGCTACACCTTC
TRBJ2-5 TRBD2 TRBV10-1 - CASSDPQAGGLQETQYF TGCGCCAGCAGTGACCCGCAAGCGGGGGGATTACAAGAGACCCAGTACTTC
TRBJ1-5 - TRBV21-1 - CASSKKDRGYSNQPQHF TGTGCCAGCAGCAAAAAGGACAGGGGATATAGCAATCAGCCCCAGCATTTT
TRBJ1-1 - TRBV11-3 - CASSLSGVNTEAFF TGTGCCAGCAGCTTATCCGGGGTGAACACTGAAGCTTTCTTT
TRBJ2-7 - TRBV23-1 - CASSPRGSSYEQYF TGCGCCAGCAGTCCCCGGGGGAGCTCCTACGAGCAGTACTTC